The rows below give T cell receptor beta chains drawn from one sample of a study of T cell repertoires in cytomegalovirus infection. Using its own MiXCR run on the reads, TCRdb lists one record per CDR3 protein. The data show roughly 180,000 distinct CDR3 sequences, roughly 22% seen once. Their antigens remain unidentified. The sequencing used CD8+ T cells from cultured PBMCs, collected from culture after CMV antigen stimulation. These receptors came from a human donor in good health (CMV status not recorded). Some clones in this sample may be carry-over from other donors' samples. CDR3s include the opening cysteine and the closing phenylalanine or tryptophan. The order of the fields is V gene, CDR3 length, J gene, clone size, D gene, CDR3 DNA, CDR3 protein. The D gene is left open where the match is weak. Expanded clones are given a class, and other clones once, few, many or no size at all.

TRBV6-2/TRBV6-3	11	TRBJ1-5	few	-	TGTGCCAGCAGTACTCCTCAGCCCCAGCATTTT	CASSTPQPQHF
TRBV7-9	16	TRBJ1-3	few	-	TGTGCCAGCAGCTTATATCTGGGGCGGACTGGAAACACCATATATTTT	CASSLYLGRTGNTIYF
TRBV7-8	16	TRBJ2-7	few	TRBD1	TGTGCCAGCAGCTCCGCCGGGGGACAGGCGTCGTACGAGCAGTACTTC	CASSSAGGQASYEQYF
TRBV28	13	TRBJ1-1	-	-	TGTGCCAGCAGTCCGGATCGGCAGGAGGAAGCTTTCTTT	CASSPDRQEEAFF
TRBV4-1	14	TRBJ1-1	few	TRBD1	TGCGCCAGCAGTGTCGGACAGGGACGGTCTGAAGCTTTCTTT	CASSVGQGRSEAFF
TRBV6-2/TRBV6-3	20	TRBJ1-1	-	TRBD1	TGTGCCAGCAGTTACAGGGGGGACAGGGGGTTGTCCCGATCAACCTTTGAAGCTTTCTTT	CASSYRGDRGLSRSTFEAFF
TRBV7-2	15	TRBJ2-2	-	TRBD1	TGTGCCAGCAGCTCACGGACAGGGAACACCGGGGAGCTGTTTTTT	CASSSRTGNTGELFF
TRBV7-4	15	TRBJ1-3	-	-	TGTGCCAGCAGCTTTCAGGGTACGAAAGGAAACACCATATATTTT	CASSFQGTKGNTIYF
TRBV12-3/TRBV12-4	11	TRBJ2-5	few	TRBD2	TGTGGGTGCGGGGGTTGGGAGACCCAGTACTTC	CGCGGWETQYF
TRBV7-8	12	TRBJ1-2	-	-	TGTGCCAGCAGCTTAGAGGGCTATGGCTACACCTTC	CASSLEGYGYTF
TRBV6-6	15	TRBJ2-1	-	-	TGTGCCAGCACCGCGCTGGAGGGGCGCGGAGGTGAGCAGTTCTTC	CASTALEGRGGEQFF
TRBV7-3	17	TRBJ2-3	-	TRBD2	TGTGCCAGCAGCCCCGAAGGGCGGGCGGGGGGGCCGGATACGCAGTATTTT	CASSPEGRAGGPDTQYF
TRBV7-8	16	TRBJ1-5	few	-	TGTGCCAGCAGCTTAGAGGGCGGACACCCTAATCAGCCCCAGCATTTT	CASSLEGGHPNQPQHF
TRBV7-3	18	TRBJ1-1	-	TRBD1	TGTGCCAGCAGCTTAATGGGCACACAGGGGGCTCTAAACACTGAAGCTTTCTTT	CASSLMGTQGALNTEAFF
TRBV7-2	19	TRBJ1-5	-	TRBD1	TGTGCCAGCAGCTTACTTCCTCCCGGTGAGGGGGCAAGCAATCAGCCCCAGCATTTT	CASSLLPPGEGASNQPQHF
TRBV7-8	16	TRBJ1-5	few	TRBD1	TGTGCCAGCAGCTTGGGAGGGGGCACAGCCTATCAGCCCCAGCATTTT	CASSLGGGTAYQPQHF
TRBV25-1	14	TRBJ1-3	-	-	TGTGCCAGCCACGGGGGAGGGGCCGGAAACACCATATATTTT	CASHGGGAGNTIYF
TRBV4-1	15	TRBJ1-6	-	-	TGCGCCAGCAGCCAAGGGGCACAGGGTAATTCACCCCTCCACTTT	CASSQGAQGNSPLHF
TRBV7-9	17	TRBJ2-5	few	TRBD1	TGTGCCAGCAGCCCCCGGCGGGACAGGGAAAGGCAAGAGACCCAGTACTTC	CASSPRRDRERQETQYF
TRBV5-6	14	TRBJ1-2	-	-	TGTGCCAGCAGGGGGGACGAATTAATGGATGGCTACACCTTC	CASRGDELMDGYTF
TRBV7-8	15	TRBJ2-7	few	TRBD2	TGTGCCAGCAGCTTCCGGACGGGGGGATCCTACGAGCAGTACTTC	CASSFRTGGSYEQYF
TRBV11-2	15	TRBJ1-5	few	-	TGTGCCAGCAGCTTAATTACGGCTCCCGAAAGCCCCCAGCATTTT	CASSLITAPESPQHF
TRBV7-8	20	TRBJ2-1	-	TRBD1	TGTGCCAGCAGTTTTGAACCGCCGGGGAGGACAGGGGAGGATTACAATGAGCAGTTCTTC	CASSFEPPGRTGEDYNEQFF
TRBV7-2	15	TRBJ2-5	-	-	TGTGCCAGCAGCCCCGGACAGGCGGGAACGGAGACCCAGTACTTC	CASSPGQAGTETQYF
TRBV12-3/TRBV12-4	16	TRBJ2-1	few	TRBD2	TGTGCCAGCAGTCCCAGGGTAGCGGGGGGGCCAAATGAGCAGTTCTTC	CASSPRVAGGPNEQFF
TRBV12-3/TRBV12-4	13	TRBJ2-1	-	-	TGTGCCAGCAGTTTTGGGTGGGGGGATGAGCAGTTCTTC	CASSFGWGDEQFF
TRBV7-9	14	TRBJ1-2	-	-	TGTGCCAGCAGCTTACCAGGGATGGGGCTTGGCTACACCTTC	CASSLPGMGLGYTF
TRBV7-9	15	TRBJ2-7	-	-	TGTGCCAGCAGCCGATTAGTGGGGCCGACCTACGAGCAGTACTTC	CASSRLVGPTYEQYF
TRBV28	15	TRBJ2-1	-	TRBD1	TGTGCCAGCAGTTTGGGGGACAGGGGACGGGATGAGCAGTTCTTC	CASSLGDRGRDEQFF
TRBV10-3	13	TRBJ2-4	-	-	TGTGCCATCAGTGAGTCAGGGGGGCCAGGGAAGTACTTC	CAISESGGPGKYF
TRBV7-2	15	TRBJ2-7	-	TRBD1	TGTGCCAGCAGCTCCCCCGGGACAGCCACCTACGAGCAGTACTTC	CASSSPGTATYEQYF
TRBV6-1	16	TRBJ2-3	-	TRBD2	TGTGCCAGCAGTGAGTCTTCGCGGGGGATCACAGATACGCAGTATTTT	CASSESSRGITDTQYF
TRBV5-5	15	TRBJ2-5	few	-	TGTGCCAGCAGCTTGGACGTCCCCAACTGGGAGACCCAGTACTTC	CASSLDVPNWETQYF
TRBV7-6	15	TRBJ2-7	few	TRBD1	TGTGCCAGCAGCATGGGACAGGGGGCTGGGTACGAGCAGTACTTC	CASSMGQGAGYEQYF
TRBV24-1	11	TRBJ2-7	-	-	TGTGCCACCAGTGATTTGACCGAGCAGTACTTC	CATSDLTEQYF
TRBV4-3	16	TRBJ1-3	few	-	TGCGCCAGCAGCCAAGAGGCGCCAAACTCTGGAAACACCATATATTTT	CASSQEAPNSGNTIYF
TRBV12-3/TRBV12-4	16	TRBJ2-1	-	-	TGTGCCAGCAGTTTCGGAGGCAGGGGCCTCCAGGACGAGCAGTTCTTC	CASSFGGRGLQDEQFF
TRBV19	13	TRBJ1-1	-	-	TGTGCCAGTAGTAGCGGGGGAGGCACTGAAGCTTTCTTT	CASSSGGGTEAFF
TRBV7-4	17	TRBJ1-6	-	-	TGTGCCAGCAGCTCGCCTAGTACAGGGAATGAACATTCACCCCTCCACTTT	CASSSPSTGNEHSPLHF